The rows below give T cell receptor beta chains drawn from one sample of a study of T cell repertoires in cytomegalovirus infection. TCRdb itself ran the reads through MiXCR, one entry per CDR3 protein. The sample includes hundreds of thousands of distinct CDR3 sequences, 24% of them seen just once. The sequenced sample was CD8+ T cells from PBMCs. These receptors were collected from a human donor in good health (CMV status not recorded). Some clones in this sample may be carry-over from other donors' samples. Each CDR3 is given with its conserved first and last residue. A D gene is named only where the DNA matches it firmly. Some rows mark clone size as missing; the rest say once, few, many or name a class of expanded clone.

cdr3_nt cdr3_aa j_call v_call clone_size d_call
TGTGCCAGCAGTCAGACGGCAGATACGCAGTATTTT CASSQTADTQYF TRBJ2-3 TRBV6-5 . .
TGTGCCAGCAGCGGCACTAGCGTAGAGCAGTTCTTC CASSGTSVEQFF TRBJ2-1 TRBV6-2/TRBV6-3 few TRBD2
TGCAGCGTCCAGGCCCAGGGATTAGGAAACATTCAGTACTTC CSVQAQGLGNIQYF TRBJ2-4 TRBV29-1 few .
TGTGCCAGCAGGATAGGGGTAGAGACCCAGTACTTC CASRIGVETQYF TRBJ2-5 TRBV7-2 many .
TGTGCCAGCAGCTTAAACTTGAATCAGCCCCAGCATTTT CASSLNLNQPQHF TRBJ1-5 TRBV7-9 many .
TGTGCCAGCAGCATTGAGGGGGTGCCCCCCAATGAGCAGTTCTTC CASSIEGVPPNEQFF TRBJ2-1 TRBV6-2/TRBV6-3 . .
TGCAGTGTTATCGGGACAGATAACTACGAGCAGTACTTC CSVIGTDNYEQYF TRBJ2-7 TRBV20-1 few TRBD1
TGTGCCAGCAGCCCAGCCAATTACTACTCTGGGGCCAACGTCCTGACTTTC CASSPANYYSGANVLTF TRBJ2-6 TRBV7-9 many .
TGTGCCAGCAGTCCTATCCTCCCGCGAGATGAGCAGTTCTTC CASSPILPRDEQFF TRBJ2-1 TRBV2 . .
TGTGCCAGCAGCTTAGGGGCGGGGAGTAATTCACCCCTCCACTTT CASSLGAGSNSPLHF TRBJ1-6 TRBV7-6 . .
TGCAGCGTTGATCGAGGGAGTGGCTACACCTTC CSVDRGSGYTF TRBJ1-2 TRBV29-1 . .
TGTGCCAGTAGTCCCTCCAAAGGGTTACTTGAAGCTTTCTTT CASSPSKGLLEAFF TRBJ1-1 TRBV19 few .
TGTGCCAGCAGCTTAGGCATACTCACCGGGAATGAGCAGTTCTTC CASSLGILTGNEQFF TRBJ2-1 TRBV5-6 . .
TGCAGCGTTAACTGGGTCGACAATGAGCAGTTCTTC CSVNWVDNEQFF TRBJ2-1 TRBV29-1 few .
TGCGCCAGCAGCCAAGGTGGGGGGCACAGGTCACCCCTCCACTTT CASSQGGGHRSPLHF TRBJ1-6 TRBV4-3 few .
TGTGCCAGCAGTGAAGACAGAATCTACGAGCAGTACTTC CASSEDRIYEQYF TRBJ2-7 TRBV2 few .
TGTGCCAGCAGTGACTCGGGATACTATGGCTACACCTTC CASSDSGYYGYTF TRBJ1-2 TRBV6-4 . .
TGCAGTGCTATGGACAGGGGGCGCGTCAATCGGAATCAGCCCCAGCATTTT CSAMDRGRVNRNQPQHF TRBJ1-5 TRBV20-1 . TRBD1
TGCAGTGCTAGGGAGCCGGTCCCCCCCAATCAGCCCCAGCATTTT CSAREPVPPNQPQHF TRBJ1-5 TRBV20-1 . .
TGTGCCAGCAGTTACCTGGCAGGGGATTGGGAGCAGTTCTTC CASSYLAGDWEQFF TRBJ2-1 TRBV6-5 few .
TGTGCCAGCCCAAGGACAGGACCTAACTATGGCTACACCTTC CASPRTGPNYGYTF TRBJ1-2 TRBV2 . TRBD1
TGCAGCGTTGAAGGGCCCCTCTCCTACAATGAGCAGTTCTTC CSVEGPLSYNEQFF TRBJ2-1 TRBV29-1 . .
TGTGCCAGCAGGCAGGGGGGGGGGATGACAGATACGCAGTATTTT CASRQGGGMTDTQYF TRBJ2-3 TRBV12-3/TRBV12-4 . .
TGTGCCAGCAGTTGGGGCCTCGGGACACCACGCACAGATACGCAGTATTTT CASSWGLGTPRTDTQYF TRBJ2-3 TRBV12-3/TRBV12-4 . .
TGTGCCAGCAGCCCCCCGTCAGGGGTCGACACCGGGGAGCTGTTTTTT CASSPPSGVDTGELFF TRBJ2-2 TRBV7-9 few .
TGCAGTGCTAGTTCGAGCGGGGAGGTCGGGTATGAGCAGTTCTTC CSASSSGEVGYEQFF TRBJ2-1 TRBV20-1 . TRBD2
TGTGCCAGCAGTCCGGGGACAGGAAGACGGGAGCCCCAGCATTTT CASSPGTGRREPQHF TRBJ1-5 TRBV25-1 few TRBD1
TGTGCCAGCAGTCCCTCGACGGAACCCTACGAGCAGTACTTC CASSPSTEPYEQYF TRBJ2-7 TRBV27 few .
TGTGCCAGCAGTTCCCCAGCGGGGGGTCACAATGAGCAGTTCTTC CASSSPAGGHNEQFF TRBJ2-1 TRBV28 . TRBD2